Below, 8 T cell receptor beta chains from the same sample are listed, as sequenced in a study of cytomegalovirus exposure and HLA in healthy donors (dated by TCRdb to the late 2010s). Receptor amplification or capture employed the immunoSEQ multiplex PCR assay. The immuneACCESS repertoire file appears here via TCRdb, limited to in-frame rearrangements. These files lack a portion of the clones; in checked studies, under half of the deficit traces to unresolved V genes, and the cause of the others is not known. The sample data list approximately 72,000 clones, and around 94% of these were observed just once. Of the sample, 0.55% to 0.8% is held by the ten largest clones. Sequenced sample: PBMCs. The receptor set was obtained from a woman between 18 and 29 years old in good health and CMV-seronegative.

This clone appeared once. The chain couples TRBV9 to TRBJ1-2, with TRBD1 matching over 9 bases. CDR1 is SGDLS and CDR2 is YYNGEE in the germline V gene. V lost 5 bases to trimming and J lost 4 bases; unmatched junction nucleotides: 9. The CDR3 runs 15 residues. CDR3 nucleotide sequence: TGTGCCAGCAGTGGCCACTCGACAGGGGGCTATGGCTACACCTTC. This translates into CASSGHSTGGYGYTF.

This rearrangement joins TRBV2 to TRBJ2-5; D is possibly TRBD2 (6 bases). CDR1 SNHLY and CDR2 FYNNEI come from the germline V gene. The CDR3 totals 12 residues. Trimming removed 10 bases at V and 5 bases at J, with 14 bases between. Here the CDR3 reads CATYGGQETQYF. CDR3 in DNA: TGTGCCACTTACGGGGGTCAGGAGACCCAGTACTTC.

The rearrangement uses TRBV9 and TRBJ1-2; D may be TRBD1 (5 bases). The CDR3 sequence is 17 residues long. Germline assignment: CDR1 SGDLS and CDR2 YYNGEE. Trimming removed 3 bases at V and 7 bases at J, with 25 bases between. The chain's CDR3 is CASSERFDVMGEAGYTF. The CDR3 bases are TGTGCCAGCAGCGAGCGGTTTGATGTTATGGGGGAGGCTGGCTACACCTTC.

This chain joins TRBV28 and TRBJ1-1; tentatively, D is TRBD1 (6 bases). V was trimmed by 6 bases and J by 5 bases, leaving 13 bases between them. This CDR3 region has 13 residues. The V gene's germline CDR1 is MDHEN and CDR2 SYDVKM. CDR3 in amino acids: CASRADRSTEAFF. The CDR3 nucleotides are TGTGCCAGCAGAGCTGACAGGAGTACTGAAGCTTTCTTT.

The CDR3 protein is CASSPPSSLNEQFF. As DNA, the CDR3 is TGTGCCAGCTCACCACCTAGTTCCCTTAATGAGCAGTTCTTC. The chain links TRBV18 to TRBJ2-1, with unresolved D. Germline values: CDR1 KGHSH, CDR2 LQKENI. This CDR3 has 14 amino acids. Trimming removed 0 bases from V and 7 bases from J, with 10 bases in between.

This sequence joins TRBV21-1 and TRBJ1-2; the D segment call TRBD1 is taken from the table without a DNA check. TRBV21-1 is recorded as a pseudogene. CDR3 length equals 15 residues. CDR3 loop: CASSRGQIINYGYTF. The CDR3, as DNA: TGTGCCAGCAGCAGGGGACAGATAATCAACTATGGCTACACCTTC.

The rearrangement uses TRBV5-4 and TRBJ1-4; a weak D match, TRBD1 (5 bases). This CDR3 is built from 12 residues. V lost 3 bases and J 8 bases, leaving 8 bases between the germline ends. CDR1 and CDR2 from the germline V gene are SGHNT and YYREEE (reference sequence). The CDR3 is CASSSRGEKLFF. In DNA form, the CDR3 reads TGTGCCAGCAGCTCCCGGGGGGAAAAACTGTTTTTT.

The chain couples TRBV2 to TRBJ1-5; D is uncertain. CDR3 length: 15 residues. The V gene lost 4 bases and the J gene lost 0 bases, with 10 bases spanning the gap. Germline V lookup: CDR1 SNHLY, CDR2 FYNNEI. The chain's CDR3 is CASSGGGSSNQPQHF. In nucleotides, the CDR3 is TGTGCCAGCAGTGGGGGAGGTTCTAGCAATCAGCCCCAGCATTTT.